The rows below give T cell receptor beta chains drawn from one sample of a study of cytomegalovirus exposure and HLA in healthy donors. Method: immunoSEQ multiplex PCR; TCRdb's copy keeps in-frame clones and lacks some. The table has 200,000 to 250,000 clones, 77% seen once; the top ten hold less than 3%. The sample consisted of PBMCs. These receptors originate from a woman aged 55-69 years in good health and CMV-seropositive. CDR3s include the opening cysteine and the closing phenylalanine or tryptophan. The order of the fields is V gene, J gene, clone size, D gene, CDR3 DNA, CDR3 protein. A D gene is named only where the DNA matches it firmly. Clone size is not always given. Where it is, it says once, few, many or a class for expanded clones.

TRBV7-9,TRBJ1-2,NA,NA,TGTGCCAGCAGCTTTGGCATTAACTATGGCTACACCTTC,CASSFGINYGYTF
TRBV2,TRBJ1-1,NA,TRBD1,TGTGCCAGCAAATACCTTACAGGGGATGGCACTGAAGCTTTCTTT,CASKYLTGDGTEAFF
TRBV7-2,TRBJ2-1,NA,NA,TGTGCCAGCAGCTTTTTCTCAGGCAATGAGCAGTTCTTC,CASSFFSGNEQFF
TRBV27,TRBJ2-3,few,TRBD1,TGTGCCAGCAGTTTAGGACAGGGACAGGATACGCAGTATTTT,CASSLGQGQDTQYF
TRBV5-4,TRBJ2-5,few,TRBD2,TGTGCCAGCAGCACCGGACTAGCGGGGGCCCTGTACCAAGAGACCCAGTACTTC,CASSTGLAGALYQETQYF
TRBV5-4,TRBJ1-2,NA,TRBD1,TGTGCCAGCAGCGGGGACAGGGGGAACTATGGCTACACCTTC,CASSGDRGNYGYTF
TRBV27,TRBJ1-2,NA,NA,TGTGCCAGCAGTCCCAGCAGGTGGGTTGGCTACACCTTC,CASSPSRWVGYTF
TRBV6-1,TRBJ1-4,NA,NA,TGTGCCAGCAGTGAAAGGGGGTCTAATGAAAAACTGTTTTTT,CASSERGSNEKLFF
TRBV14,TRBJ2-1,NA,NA,TGTGCCAGCAGCCAAGGGCTAGTCGGCCTTCTTCCTCAGTTCTTC,CASSQGLVGLLPQFF
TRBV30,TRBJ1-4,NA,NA,TGTGCCTGGACTCCGGGGACTAATGAAAAACTGTTTTTT,CAWTPGTNEKLFF
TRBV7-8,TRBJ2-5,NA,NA,TGTGCCAGCAGCTTAGAGCCGGAGACCCAGTACTTC,CASSLEPETQYF
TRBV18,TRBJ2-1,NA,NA,TGTGCCAGCTCACCTTCTTTACAGGACAATGAGCAGTTCTTC,CASSPSLQDNEQFF
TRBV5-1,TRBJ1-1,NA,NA,TGCGCCAGCAGCTTGTTAGGCAGGGGCCTTGACACTGAAGCTTTCTTT,CASSLLGRGLDTEAFF
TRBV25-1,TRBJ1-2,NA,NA,TGTGCCAGCGGACCAGGGGTTTTGGGCTACACCTTC,CASGPGVLGYTF
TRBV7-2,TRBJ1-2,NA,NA,TGTGCCAGCAGCTTAGTAACAGGCGCCGACTATGGCTACACCTTC,CASSLVTGADYGYTF
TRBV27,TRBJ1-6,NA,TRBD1,TGTGCCAGCAGTCAGACTGACAGGGTTCGTAATTCACCCCTCCACTTT,CASSQTDRVRNSPLHF
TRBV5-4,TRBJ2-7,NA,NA,TGTGCCAGCAGCTTGGATACTAGAGAGCAGTACTTC,CASSLDTREQYF
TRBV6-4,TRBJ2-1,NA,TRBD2,TGTGCCAGCAGTGAAGAGCGGGGGGGCCCTTACAATGAGCAGTTCTTC,CASSEERGGPYNEQFF
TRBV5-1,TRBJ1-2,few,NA,TGCGCCAGCAGCCCCGGGATAAACTATGGCTACACCTTC,CASSPGINYGYTF
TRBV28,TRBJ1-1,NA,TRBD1,TGTGCCAGCAGTCCTGGACAGGGGAATATAGAAGCTTTCTTT,CASSPGQGNIEAFF
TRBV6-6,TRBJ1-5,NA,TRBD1,TGTGCCAGCAGTTGGGGACAGGGAGAAAATCAGCCCCAGCATTTT,CASSWGQGENQPQHF
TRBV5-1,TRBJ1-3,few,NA,TGCGCCAGCAGCTCGGGACAACGAGGAAACACCATATATTTT,CASSSGQRGNTIYF
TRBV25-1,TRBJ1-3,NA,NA,TGTGCCAGCAGTGAGCTCACAGGGCTTTCTGGAAACACCATATATTTT,CASSELTGLSGNTIYF
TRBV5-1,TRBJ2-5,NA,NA,TGCGCCAGCAAGGATGGGACTCACCAAGAGACCCAGTACTTC,CASKDGTHQETQYF